What follows are 27 T cell receptor beta chains derived from one specimen sequenced in a study of T cell responses to AZD1222 COVID-19 vaccine. The data were produced by immunoSEQ multiplex PCR, yet TCRdb's version contains in-frame clones alone and is incomplete. Among roughly 170,000 clones listed, approximately 86% were seen once. The material was peripheral blood, obtained on day 0 of AZD1222 vaccination. The receptors shown here come from an adult in good health.

Concerning this clone itself: Other nucleotide sequences from this sample produce the same CDR3. The rearrangement uses TRBV7-9 and TRBJ1-2; 12 bases fit TRBD1. This CDR3 has 16 residues. Germline trimming cut 5 bases from V and 2 bases from J; bases unmatched to any gene: 6. Germline-derived CDR1 and CDR2 are SEHNR and FQNEAQ (reference sequence). This CDR3 reads CASSPPGTGGNYGYTF. CDR3 nucleotide sequence: TGTGCCAGCAGCCCCCCCGGGACAGGGGGCAACTATGGCTACACCTTC.

This sequence joins TRBV11-1 and TRBJ1-1; TRBD1 matches at 7 bases. This CDR3 has 13 amino acids. Looked up from germline, CDR1 is SGHAT and CDR2 is FQDESV (reference sequence). Trimming took 3 bases from V and 4 from J; bases not matched to a gene: 2. This CDR3 is CASSFQGGTEAFF. The CDR3 nucleotides are TGTGCCAGCAGCTTCCAGGGGGGCACTGAAGCTTTCTTT.

This clone has more than one count but fewer than ten. This chain connects TRBV28 to TRBJ1-2; no firm D call. Germline V gives CDR1 MDHEN, CDR2 SYDVKM. This CDR3 comprises 11 residues. The V end was cut by 7 bases, the J end by 2 bases, with 5 bases between. CDR3 sequence: CASTQNYGYTF. CDR3 in DNA: TGTGCCAGCACACAGAACTATGGCTACACCTTC.

The chain is built from TRBV5-1 and TRBJ2-3; TRBD1 matches 12 bases. Germline values: CDR1 SGHRS, CDR2 YFSETQ. Trimming removed 4 bases from V and 1 base from J; junction bases left unmatched: 4. This CDR3 comprises 16 residues. CDR3 sequence reads: CASSTGTGGGTDTQYF. CDR3 bases: TGCGCCAGCAGCACCGGGACAGGGGGCGGCACAGATACGCAGTATTTT.

This rearrangement joins TRBV20-1 to TRBJ1-5; D not certain. The germline gives CDR1 DFQATT, CDR2 SNEGSKA (reference sequence). The CDR3 is 13 residues long. Trimming stripped 6 bases from V and 7 bases from J, with 16 bases between. CDR3 sequence (DNA): TGCAGTGCCAGTCGGCAGGAGGGCCAGCCCCAGCATTTT. It is translated as CSASRQEGQPQHF.

The CDR3 nucleotides are TGTGCCAGCAGTTTATCGGCGACGTTGGGAGGCTACACCTTC. It codes for CASSLSATLGGYTF. The rearrangement uses TRBV27 and TRBJ1-2; the D is unclear. This CDR3 comprises 14 residues. Germline assignment: CDR1 MNHEY and CDR2 SMNVEV (reference sequence). V lost 0 bases, J lost 8 bases, and 13 bases lay in between.

The J gene is TRBJ1-3, the V gene TRBV19, with D perhaps TRBD1 (5 bases). The germline V gene encodes CDR1 LNHDA and CDR2 SQIVND (reference sequence). V lost 6 bases and J lost 4, with 13 bases in between. The CDR3 is 14 amino acids. The CDR3 sequence: CASRPPGPGNTIYF. CDR3 DNA: TGTGCCAGTAGACCTCCAGGGCCAGGAAACACCATATATTTT.

The J gene is TRBJ2-3, the V gene TRBV10-1; 8 bases align to TRBD2. Per germline, CDR1 WNHNN and CDR2 SYGVQD (reference sequence). V was clipped by 8 bases and J by 3 bases; unmatched bases: 16. CDR3 size: 17 residues. The CDR3 region has the DNA TGCGCCAGCTCGCCAGGGAAGGGACTAGGTTTTACAGATACGCAGTATTTT. It is translated as CASSPGKGLGFTDTQYF.

CDR3 region: CASSVGARVGTDEQYF. The DNA of the CDR3 is TGTGCCAGCAGCGTAGGAGCGAGGGTAGGAACGGACGAGCAGTACTTC. This chain uses TRBV9 with TRBJ2-7; weak D call: TRBD2 (5 bases). This CDR3 comprises 16 residues. The V end was cut by 0 bases, the J end by 5 bases, with 18 bases between. The germline CDR1 and CDR2 sequences are SGDLS and YYNGEE.

The rearrangement uses TRBV5-1 and TRBJ2-7; a possible D gene is TRBD1 (5 bases). This CDR3 spans 13 amino acids. In germline, CDR1 is SGHRS, CDR2 YFSETQ. The V end was cut by 2 bases, the J end by 6 bases, with 12 bases between. Here the CDR3 reads CASSLQESGEQYF. The DNA for the CDR3 is TGCGCCAGCAGCTTACAGGAGTCGGGCGAGCAGTACTTC.

The chain couples TRBV28 to TRBJ1-2; 7 bases are shared with TRBD1. The CDR3 covers 17 residues. The junction had 22 bases not matched to a gene; V was cut back by 10 bases and J by 5 bases. The germline V gene has CDR1 MDHEN and CDR2 SYDVKM. This CDR3 is CATSPLTGVLVAYGYTF. CDR3 DNA sequence: TGTGCCACCTCCCCTTTAACAGGGGTTCTTGTTGCATATGGCTACACCTTC.

J is TRBJ2-7 and V is TRBV30, with 9 positions matching TRBD2. The CDR3 runs 14 residues. V dropped 4 bases and J dropped 7; count of bases not matched to a gene: 11. Germline V gives CDR1 GTSNPN, CDR2 SVGIG (reference sequence). The CDR3 DNA reads TGTGCCTGGAAGGGTGTAGCGGGAGTTGGGGAGCAGTACTTC. Amino acid sequence: CAWKGVAGVGEQYF.

V usage is TRBV29-1 and J usage is TRBJ2-1; 8 bases match TRBD2. The J segment lost 15 bases and the V segment lost 4 bases, leaving 14 bases of the junction unmatched. This CDR3 is 13 amino acids long. Germline CDR1 SQVTM, CDR2 ANQGSEA. As DNA, the CDR3 is TGCAGCGTTGCTGGGAATGAGCGGGAGAGTCGGTTCTTC. This translates into CSVAGNERESRFF.

The chain combines TRBV7-8 with TRBJ2-3; 7 bases fit TRBD2. The germline V gene encodes CDR1 SGHVS and CDR2 FQNEAQ. The length of the CDR3 is 15 residues. Trimming at V came to 1 base and at J to 2 bases, leaving 3 bases not matched to a gene. This CDR3 reads CASSLGGSPTDTQYF. As DNA, the CDR3 is TGTGCCAGCAGCTTAGGCGGGAGTCCCACAGATACGCAGTATTTT.

The gene calls are TRBV6-5 and TRBJ2-5; 9 nucleotides align to TRBD1. From germline, CDR1 is MNHEY and CDR2 SVGAGI. V lost 6 bases, J lost 3 bases, and 8 bases stayed unmatched. This CDR3 is 15 amino acids long. CDR3 sequence reads: CASRSPGQGEETQYF. DNA for the CDR3: TGTGCCAGCAGATCGCCGGGACAGGGAGAAGAGACCCAGTACTTC.

Of note for this clone: The sample contains more than one DNA sequence encoding this CDR3. The CDR3 protein is CASSPGSETQYF. The CDR3 DNA reads as TGTGCCAGCTCACCGGGTTCAGAGACCCAGTACTTC. The chain is built from TRBV18 and TRBJ2-5; no clear D gene. In germline, CDR1 is KGHSH, CDR2 LQKENI. CDR3 size: 12 residues. With 3 bases removed from V and 4 bases from J, the gap between germline ends came to 6 bases. The full variable domain, with the rest looked up from reference TRBV18 and TRBJ2-5, is NAGVMQNPRHLVRRRGQEARLRCSPMKGHSHVYWYRQLPEEGLKFMVYLQKENIIDESGMPKERFSAEFPKEGPSILRIQQVVRGDSAAYFCASSPGSETQYFGPGTRLLVL.

The chain joins TRBV14 to TRBJ1-6, with D perhaps matching TRBD1 (5 bases). V shed 1 base and J shed 10 bases, with 14 bases lying between them. Germline values: CDR1 SGHDN, CDR2 FVKESK. CDR3 length: 15 residues. CDR3 loop: CASSQGGSRLSPLHF. DNA of the CDR3: TGTGCCAGCAGCCAAGGGGGCTCAAGGCTGTCACCCCTCCACTTT.

A few counts support this clone. The chain combines TRBV9 with TRBJ2-2; the D gene is possibly TRBD2 (5 bases). The CDR3 has 14 amino acids. V was cut by 4 bases and J by 3 bases, with 10 bases left in between. Looked up from germline, CDR1 is SGDLS and CDR2 is YYNGEE. DNA for the CDR3: TGTGCCAGCAGCACCGGGATTTACACCGGGGAGCTGTTTTTT. Protein product: CASSTGIYTGELFF.

The rearrangement links TRBV6-5 to TRBJ1-2; D is unclear. This CDR3 comprises 12 residues. Germline CDR1 reads MNHEY; CDR2 reads SVGAGI. The V end lost 2 bases, the J end lost 4 bases, and 5 bases lay between the germline ends. The CDR3 loop is CASSYDTYGYTF. The CDR3 region has the DNA TGTGCCAGCAGTTACGACACCTATGGCTACACCTTC.

This sequence joins TRBV28 and TRBJ1-5, with D perhaps matching TRBD1 (5 bases). This CDR3 is built from 16 residues. V was cut by 5 bases and J by 6 bases, with 20 bases left in between. Looked up from germline, CDR1 is MDHEN and CDR2 is SYDVKM. The CDR3 is CASSKAQGGFGQPQHF. The CDR3 bases are TGTGCCAGCAGTAAGGCCCAGGGAGGGTTCGGTCAGCCCCAGCATTTT.

V usage is TRBV28 and J usage is TRBJ2-1; the match to TRBD1 covers 7 bases. J lost 7 bases, V lost 4 bases, and 7 bases had no gene match. Germline V gene lookup returns CDR1 MDHEN and CDR2 SYDVKM. The CDR3 is 14 residues long. CDR3 in DNA: TGTGCCAGCAGTTCTCGACAGGGCAGGAATGAGCAGTTCTTC. Residues: CASSSRQGRNEQFF.

V is TRBV2 and J is TRBJ1-4; no definite D call. V dropped 1 base and J dropped 0 bases, with 6 bases sitting between them. The CDR3 totals 15 residues. CDR1 is SNHLY, CDR2 FYNNEI, per germline. CDR3 DNA: TGTGCCAGCAGTGAAGACATTACAACTAATGAAAAACTGTTTTTT. Residues: CASSEDITTNEKLFF.

The chain combines TRBV27 with TRBJ2-3; TRBD2 matches at 11 bases. This CDR3 spans 16 amino acids. Germline CDR1 reads MNHEY; CDR2 reads SMNVEV (reference sequence). V was pared by 5 bases and J by 4 bases, with 8 bases of the junction left unmatched. CDR3 DNA: TGTGCCAGCAGTAGACTAGCGGGGCCCCTTTCAGATACGCAGTATTTT. Translation gives CASSRLAGPLSDTQYF.

The rearrangement links TRBV29-1 to TRBJ2-7; D is possibly TRBD1 (5 bases). Germline V CDR1 and CDR2: SQVTM, ANQGSEA. This CDR3 comprises 14 residues. Trimming removed 4 bases from V and 1 base from J, with 14 bases in between. CDR3 DNA sequence: TGCAGCGTTGGTCCCCGGGCAGGGTCCTACGAGCAGTACTTC. This sequence encodes CSVGPRAGSYEQYF.

This rearrangement joins TRBV23-1 to TRBJ1-6; D is unclear. TRBV23-1 is treated as an ORF (open reading frame) with a function not yet certain. CDR3 length equals 18 residues. Trimming took off 1 base at V and 7 bases at J, with 20 bases between the two ends. Here the CDR3 DNA reads TGCGCCAGCAGTCAATGGAGGGAGGGAAGTAGTTGGAATTCACCCCTCCACTTT. It codes for CASSQWREGSSWNSPLHF.

The gene calls are TRBV6-6 and TRBJ1-1; TRBD1 agrees at 9 bases. This CDR3 is built from 16 residues. V dropped 2 bases and J dropped 0; count of bases not matched to a gene: 4. The germline CDR1 and CDR2 sequences are MNHNY and SVGAGI (reference sequence). The CDR3 spells CASSYPDRGLNTEAFF. CDR3 in DNA: TGTGCCAGCAGTTACCCCGACAGGGGGTTGAACACTGAAGCTTTCTTT.

The chain uses TRBV7-2 and TRBJ1-1, with 11 bases aligning to TRBD1. CDR3 size: 15 residues. Germline CDR1 and CDR2: SGHTA and FQGNSA. The ends lost 5 bases at V and 5 bases at J; junction bases unmatched: 7. CDR3 sequence: CASSRGTGGRTEAFF. The CDR3 DNA reads as TGTGCCAGCAGCCGCGGGACAGGGGGAAGGACTGAAGCTTTCTTT.